This T cell receptor (beta chain) originates from a study of blood T cells in healthy people across ages. The CDR3 has 13 amino acids. The V gene end was trimmed by 4 bases and the J gene end by 5 bases; junction bases not matched to a gene: 4. Germline V gives CDR1 SGHVS, CDR2 FNYEAQ. Overall study results and limits: Naive T cell percentage and TCR beta diversity correlated strongly.

Investigators took around 10 milliliters of peripheral blood from every donor. PBMCs numbering at least 6 million were isolated per sample. Total RNA, at least 5.5 micrograms per sample, was extracted from PBMCs. A few counts support this clonotype. Its antigen is undetermined. Primed by a sample-barcoded 5' primer and a J-beta primer mix, a second PCR proceeded for 7 to 11 cycles. TCRdb redid the calling of the 5' RACE reads with MiXCR, one entry per CDR3 protein. This sample has roughly 700,000 distinct CDR3 sequences, with more than 40% found just once. The sample consisted of blood. The receptor comes from a woman aged 60-75 years in good health. The rearrangement uses TRBV7-6 and TRBJ1-1; 7 bases match TRBD1. CDR3 in DNA: TGTGCCAGCAGCTGGCAGGGGGAGACTGAAGCTTTCTTT. Amino acid sequence: CASSWQGETEAFF.